Below, 4 T cell receptor beta chains from the same sample are listed, as sequenced in a study of cytomegalovirus exposure and HLA in healthy donors. This PCR relied on a set of 60 Vbeta primers and 13 Jbeta primers. The protocol was immunoSEQ multiplex PCR, while the TCRdb copy is restricted to in-frame clones and leaves out a portion. The table records 95,000 to 110,000 clones, approximately 79% of them present only once. Sequencing used PBMCs. The receptors were sampled from a man aged 50 to 59 in good health and CMV-seropositive.

This clone turned up a few times. J is TRBJ1-6 and V is TRBV5-3; 7 positions match TRBD1. TRBV5-3 is filed as an ORF, its function uncertain. This CDR3 contains 16 residues. Germline trimming cut 4 bases from V and 4 bases from J; bases unmatched to any gene: 8. The DNA of the CDR3 is TGTGCCAGAAGCCACCCTGGGACAGATTATAATTCACCCCTCCACTTT. Protein product: CARSHPGTDYNSPLHF.

The rearrangement joins TRBV7-9 to TRBJ2-3, with D tentatively TRBD1 (6 bases). Germline lookup yields CDR1 SEHNR and CDR2 FQNEAQ (reference sequence). The CDR3 covers 12 residues. The CDR3 is CSGKGGTDTQYF. DNA for the CDR3: TGTTCCGGAAAGGGGGGCACAGATACGCAGTATTTT.

The chain links TRBV21-1 to TRBJ2-3; no DNA check was done on the table's D call, TRBD2. TRBV21-1 is labeled a pseudogene. The CDR3 is 15 residues long. CDR3 sequence: CASGEVGSSTDTQYF. The CDR3 region has the DNA TGTGCCAGCGGGGAGGTGGGATCTAGCACAGATACGCAGTATTTT.

This clone was counted between two and nine times. The chain uses TRBV7-3 and TRBJ2-1, with 10 bases aligning to TRBD1. The CDR3 is 15 amino acids. Germline V CDR1 and CDR2: SGHTA, FQGTGA. With V trimmed by 5 bases and J by 2 bases, 3 bases remained unmatched. The CDR3 region is CASSVTGGAYNEQFF. Written as DNA, the CDR3 is TGTGCCAGCAGCGTGACAGGGGGCGCCTACAATGAGCAGTTCTTC.